The TCR beta chain under discussion was sequenced for a study of blood T cell repertoires in COVID-19. Study background: The United States, Italy and Spain were the sources of the acute and convalescent COVID-19 samples. PBMCs, B-cell-depleted T cells, or T cells provided the cDNA or gDNA that made up the material.

Original handling: From reference gene primer amplification, estimates of nucleated cell counts were derived. The protocol was immunoSEQ multiplex PCR, while the TCRdb copy is restricted to in-frame clones and leaves out a portion. That table supplies the V and J calls and clone size; D and trimming were determined from the DNA. The sample shows some 100,000 clones, around 87% of them seen only once. Germline-derived CDR1 and CDR2 are LNHDA and SQIVND (reference sequence). Trimming stripped 1 base from V and 7 bases from J, with 14 bases between. The CDR3 runs 15 residues. The sequencing sample was made of peripheral blood. J is TRBJ2-1 and V is TRBV19; D perhaps matches TRBD2 (6 bases). This clonotype originated in a human donor in a cohort sampled during active COVID-19. The CDR3 sequence: CASSIGRGGGNEQFF. CDR3 in DNA: TGTGCCAGTAGTATAGGGAGGGGAGGAGGGAATGAGCAGTTCTTC.